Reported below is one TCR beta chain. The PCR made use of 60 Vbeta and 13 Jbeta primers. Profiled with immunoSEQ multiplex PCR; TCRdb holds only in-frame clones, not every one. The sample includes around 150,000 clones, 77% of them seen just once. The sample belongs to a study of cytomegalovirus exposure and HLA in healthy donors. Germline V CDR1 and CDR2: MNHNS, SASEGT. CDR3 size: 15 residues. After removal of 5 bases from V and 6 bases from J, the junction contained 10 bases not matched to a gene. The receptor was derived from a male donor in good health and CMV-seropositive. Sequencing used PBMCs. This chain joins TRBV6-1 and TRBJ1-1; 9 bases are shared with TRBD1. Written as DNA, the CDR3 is TGTGCCAGCAGTACTTCCGGGACAGGGACGCCTGAAGCTTTCTTT. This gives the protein CASSTSGTGTPEAFF.